Listed below are T cell receptor beta chains from one sample, sequenced in a study of T cell clonotyping in hematopoietic cell transplantation. Here immunoSEQ multiplex PCR was the method, and the copy in TCRdb shows in-frame clones only, minus some. The sample holds about 19,000 clones, approximately 80% seen once. The source was peripheral blood mononuclear cells, collected before stem cell transplant. The receptors were gathered from a man in his 60s with acute myeloid leukemia. Some clones in this sample may be carry-over from other donors' samples. Both conserved end residues are part of each CDR3. The D gene is left open where the match is weak. Only some rows state a clone size, as once, few, many or a class for expanded clones.

J gene | clone size | D gene | V gene | CDR3 DNA | CDR3 protein
TRBJ1-1 | . | TRBD1 | TRBV7-3 | TGTGCCAGACTAGCAAGGACAGGGGGGAGGAGAGGCACTGAAGCTTTCTTT | CARLARTGGRRGTEAFF
TRBJ2-5 | . | . | TRBV30 | TGTGCCTGCGGACAGGGAGGGGTGGAGACCCAGTACTTC | CACGQGGVETQYF
TRBJ1-6 | . | . | TRBV6-5 | TGTGCCAGCAGTTATAGGCTTGCTTTCGATTCACCCCTCCACTTT | CASSYRLAFDSPLHF
TRBJ1-1 | . | TRBD1 | TRBV2 | TGTGCCAGCACTACGGACAGGGGTGCCCTTCTTGAAGCTTTCTTT | CASTTDRGALLEAFF
TRBJ1-1 | once | TRBD1 | TRBV28 | TGTGCCAGCCCCGGACAGGGAAACACTGAAGCTTTCTTT | CASPGQGNTEAFF
TRBJ1-5 | . | . | TRBV6-5 | TGTGCCAGCAGTTACCGAGAAAATCAGCCCCAGCATTTT | CASSYRENQPQHF
TRBJ2-7 | . | . | TRBV27 | TGTGCCAGCAAGGTAGGAGGCAACTACGAGCAGTACTTC | CASKVGGNYEQYF
TRBJ2-1 | . | . | TRBV5-1 | TGCGCCAGCAGAGGCCAGTCCCCGTACAATGAGCAGTTCTTC | CASRGQSPYNEQFF
TRBJ2-7 | . | . | TRBV6-6 | TGTGCCAGCAGTTATGCACAGGGCGGCTCCTACGAGCAGTACTTC | CASSYAQGGSYEQYF
TRBJ2-3 | . | . | TRBV6-5 | TGTGCCAGCAGACTCACGGGAGACACGGATACGCAGTATTTT | CASRLTGDTDTQYF
TRBJ2-7 | . | TRBD1 | TRBV4-3 | TGCGCCAGCAGCCAGGGACAGGCGAACACCTACGAGCAGTACTTC | CASSQGQANTYEQYF
TRBJ1-1 | . | . | TRBV30 | TGTGCCTGGATTAAAGGGTCTTTGAACACTGAAGCTTTCTTT | CAWIKGSLNTEAFF
TRBJ1-4 | . | . | TRBV7-9 | TGTGCCAGCGGACTATCGGCGGACTCTGCAACTAATGAAAAACTGTTTTTT | CASGLSADSATNEKLFF
TRBJ1-1 | . | . | TRBV28 | TGTGCCAGCAGTTTATGGTCAGGTGGGGCTGGTAAAGCTTTCTTT | CASSLWSGGAGKAFF
TRBJ2-1 | . | TRBD1 | TRBV11-3 | TGTGCCAGCAGCTTGGGGGGACAGGGGGCCGATGAGCAGTTCTTC | CASSLGGQGADEQFF
TRBJ2-7 | . | . | TRBV7-9 | TGTGCCAGCAGCTTTCTTGGGGGGCAGAACGAGCAGTACTTC | CASSFLGGQNEQYF
TRBJ1-5 | . | TRBD1 | TRBV2 | TGTGCCAGCAGTGAAAGAGGGGGCAGGGGTAGCAATCAGCCCCAGCATTTT | CASSERGGRGSNQPQHF
TRBJ1-2 | . | . | TRBV11-2 | TGTGCCAGCAGCTTGAACCGACAGCCGAACTATGGCTACACCTTC | CASSLNRQPNYGYTF
TRBJ2-5 | . | TRBD2 | TRBV19 | TGTGCCAGTAGTATAATGGCGGGGGGGCCCAAGACCCAGTACTTC | CASSIMAGGPKTQYF
TRBJ1-5 | . | . | TRBV15 | TGTGCCACCAGCAGGGGCTGGGGCAGCAATCAGCCCCAGCATTTT | CATSRGWGSNQPQHF
TRBJ1-2 | . | . | TRBV7-2 | TGTGCCAGCAGCTTAGAAGGACAGCTATTCGCCCTGAACTATGGCTACACCTTC | CASSLEGQLFALNYGYTF
TRBJ2-1 | once | . | TRBV19 | TGTGCCAGTAGTATAGACTTGAACAATGAGCAGTTCTTC | CASSIDLNNEQFF
TRBJ2-5 | . | . | TRBV11-3 | TGTGCCAGCAGCTTAGGCGACTTCCTGCGTGGGGGACAAGAGACCCAGTACTTC | CASSLGDFLRGGQETQYF
TRBJ1-3 | . | . | TRBV13 | TGTGCCAGCACCTACTCTGGAAACACCATATATTTT | CASTYSGNTIYF
TRBJ2-5 | once | TRBD2 | TRBV4-3 | TGCGCCAGCAGCCCGGAGCGGGGGGGCCGTCGGGAGACCCAGTACTTC | CASSPERGGRRETQYF
TRBJ2-2 | . | TRBD2 | TRBV9 | TGTGCCAGCAGCGCGCGGGACAGGGAACTAGCGGGGGGGCGTTTCGGGGAGCTGTTTTTT | CASSARDRELAGGRFGELFF
TRBJ1-5 | . | TRBD1 | TRBV18 | TGTGCCAGCTCACCGACTCGGACAGGGTCTGGGCAGCCCCAGCATTTT | CASSPTRTGSGQPQHF
TRBJ2-2 | . | . | TRBV11-2 | TGTGCCAGCAGCACAAACCCATCTGGGTACACCGGGGAGCTGTTTTTT | CASSTNPSGYTGELFF
TRBJ1-6 | . | . | TRBV7-2 | TGTGCCAGCAGCGGTAGGGGAGGGGTGAATAATTCACCCCTCCACTTT | CASSGRGGVNNSPLHF
TRBJ1-2 | . | . | TRBV6-6 | TGTGCCAGCAGTTACGCGTCGGATGGCTACACCTTC | CASSYASDGYTF
TRBJ1-1 | . | . | TRBV10-2 | TGCGCCAGCAGTGATGTTGATTCTAGGGCTTTCTTT | CASSDVDSRAFF
TRBJ2-5 | . | TRBD2 | TRBV6-6 | TGTGCCAGCAGTTACAACGGGGGGGCATCAGAGACCCAGTACTTC | CASSYNGGASETQYF
TRBJ2-7 | . | TRBD1 | TRBV4-3 | TGCGCCAGCAGCCAAGATTCGAGCAGGGGGTTCTACGAGCAGTACTTC | CASSQDSSRGFYEQYF
TRBJ1-2 | . | . | TRBV9 | TGTGCCAGCAGCGTAGAGGTGGGGACCGGGACGGCTAACTATGGCTACACCTTC | CASSVEVGTGTANYGYTF
TRBJ2-7 | . | . | TRBV29-1 | TGCAGCGTTACGGGGATAGGGACCTACGAGCAGTACTTC | CSVTGIGTYEQYF
TRBJ1-3 | . | . | TRBV9 | TGTGCCAGCAGCGTAGGGGGCCAGGGGCTGCGAAACACCATATATTTT | CASSVGGQGLRNTIYF
TRBJ2-7 | few | . | TRBV6-5 | TGTGCCAGCAGCCAAACAGGGCCCACGGGGGAGCAGTACTTC | CASSQTGPTGEQYF
TRBJ2-5 | . | . | TRBV23-1 | TGCGCCAGCGCACCGAGGATGAGTCAAGAGACCCAGTACTTC | CASAPRMSQETQYF
TRBJ2-7 | . | . | TRBV9 | TGTGCCAGCAGCGCGGGGGTCTTCACCTACGAGCAGTACTTC | CASSAGVFTYEQYF
TRBJ1-5 | . | . | TRBV7-2 | TGTGCCAGCAGCTTACACCAGATCACCGGGAATCAGCCCCAGCATTTT | CASSLHQITGNQPQHF